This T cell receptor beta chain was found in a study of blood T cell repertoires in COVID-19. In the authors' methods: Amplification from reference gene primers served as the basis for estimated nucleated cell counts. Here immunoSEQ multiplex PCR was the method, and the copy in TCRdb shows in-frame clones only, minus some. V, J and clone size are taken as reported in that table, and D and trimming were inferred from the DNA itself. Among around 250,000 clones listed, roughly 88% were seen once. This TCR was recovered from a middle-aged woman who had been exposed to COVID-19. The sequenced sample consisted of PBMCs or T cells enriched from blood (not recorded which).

The CDR3 DNA is TGTGCCAGCAGTCCTCTAGGGGGCTCCTACGAGCAGTACTTC. It is translated as CASSPLGGSYEQYF. The chain has TRBV6-5 and TRBJ2-7, with a possible D match to TRBD1 (6 bases). The germline V gene encodes CDR1 MNHEY and CDR2 SVGAGI. The CDR3 runs to 14 residues. Trimming removed 5 bases from V and 0 bases from J, with 11 bases in between.